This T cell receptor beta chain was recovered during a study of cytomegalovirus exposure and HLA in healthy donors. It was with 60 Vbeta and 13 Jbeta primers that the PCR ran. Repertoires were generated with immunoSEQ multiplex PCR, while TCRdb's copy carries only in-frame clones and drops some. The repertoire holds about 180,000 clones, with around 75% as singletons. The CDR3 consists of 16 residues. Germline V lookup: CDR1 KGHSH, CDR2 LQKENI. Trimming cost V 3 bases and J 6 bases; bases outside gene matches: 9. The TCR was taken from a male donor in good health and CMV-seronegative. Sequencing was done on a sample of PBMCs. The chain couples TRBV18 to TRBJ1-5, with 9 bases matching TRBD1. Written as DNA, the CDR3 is TGTGCCAGCTCACCCCCGGGACAGGGTGTAGGTCAGCCCCAGCATTTT. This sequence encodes CASSPPGQGVGQPQHF.